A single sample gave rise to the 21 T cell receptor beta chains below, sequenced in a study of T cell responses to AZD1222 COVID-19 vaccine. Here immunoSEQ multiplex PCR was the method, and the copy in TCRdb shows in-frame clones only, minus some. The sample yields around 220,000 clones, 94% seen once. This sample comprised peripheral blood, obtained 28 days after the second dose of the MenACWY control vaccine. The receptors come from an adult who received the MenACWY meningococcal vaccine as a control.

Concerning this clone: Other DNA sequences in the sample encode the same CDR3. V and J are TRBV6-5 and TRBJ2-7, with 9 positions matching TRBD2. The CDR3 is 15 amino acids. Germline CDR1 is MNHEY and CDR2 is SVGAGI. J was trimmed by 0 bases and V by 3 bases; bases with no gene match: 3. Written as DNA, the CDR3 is TGTGCCAGCAGTTATTCGACTAGCGGCTCCTACGAGCAGTACTTC. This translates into CASSYSTSGSYEQYF.

As DNA, the CDR3 is TGTGCCAGCAGTTTCCAGGGGGCAGGGGAGCAGTACTTC. Protein product: CASSFQGAGEQYF. The chain links TRBV27 to TRBJ2-7; 8 positions agree with TRBD1. This CDR3 is built from 13 residues. V shed 3 bases and J 7 bases; nucleotides not matched to a gene: 5. Germline-derived CDR1 and CDR2 are MNHEY and SMNVEV (reference sequence).

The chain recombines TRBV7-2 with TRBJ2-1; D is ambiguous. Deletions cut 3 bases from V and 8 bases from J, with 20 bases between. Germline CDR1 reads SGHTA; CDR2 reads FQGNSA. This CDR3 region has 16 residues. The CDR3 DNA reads TGTGCCAGCAGCTTGTTTAGGGATATACAATCTTATGAGCAGTTCTTC. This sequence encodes CASSLFRDIQSYEQFF.

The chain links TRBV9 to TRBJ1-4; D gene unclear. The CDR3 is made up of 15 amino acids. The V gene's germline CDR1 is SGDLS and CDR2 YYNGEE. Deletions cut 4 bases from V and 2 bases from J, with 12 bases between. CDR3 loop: CASSLGLETNEKLFF. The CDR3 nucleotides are TGTGCCAGCAGCCTCGGACTGGAGACTAATGAAAAACTGTTTTTT.

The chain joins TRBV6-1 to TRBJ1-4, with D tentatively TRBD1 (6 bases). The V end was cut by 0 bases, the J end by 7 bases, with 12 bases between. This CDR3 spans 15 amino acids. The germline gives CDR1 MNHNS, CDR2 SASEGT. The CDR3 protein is CASSEAGGLGEKLFF. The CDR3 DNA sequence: TGTGCCAGCAGTGAAGCGGGGGGCCTTGGTGAAAAACTGTTTTTT.

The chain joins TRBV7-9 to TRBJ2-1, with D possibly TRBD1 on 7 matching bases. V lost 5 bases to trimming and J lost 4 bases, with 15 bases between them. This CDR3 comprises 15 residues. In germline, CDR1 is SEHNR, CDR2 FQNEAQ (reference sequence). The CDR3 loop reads CASSRGGGAYNEQFF. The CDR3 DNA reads TGTGCCAGCAGCCGAGGAGGGGGCGCGTACAATGAGCAGTTCTTC.

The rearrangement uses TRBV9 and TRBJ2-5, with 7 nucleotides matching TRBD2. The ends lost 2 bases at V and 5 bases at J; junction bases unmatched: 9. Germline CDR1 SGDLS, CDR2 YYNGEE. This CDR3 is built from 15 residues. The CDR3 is CASSVIAGPVETQYF. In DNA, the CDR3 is TGTGCCAGCAGCGTGATAGCGGGCCCGGTTGAGACCCAGTACTTC.

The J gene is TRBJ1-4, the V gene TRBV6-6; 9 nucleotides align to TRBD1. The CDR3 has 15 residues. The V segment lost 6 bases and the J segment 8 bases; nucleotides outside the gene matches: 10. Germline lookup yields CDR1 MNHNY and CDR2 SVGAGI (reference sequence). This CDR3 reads CASRRLRDREEKLFF. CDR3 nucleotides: TGTGCCAGCAGACGACTCCGGGACAGGGAGGAAAAACTGTTTTTT.

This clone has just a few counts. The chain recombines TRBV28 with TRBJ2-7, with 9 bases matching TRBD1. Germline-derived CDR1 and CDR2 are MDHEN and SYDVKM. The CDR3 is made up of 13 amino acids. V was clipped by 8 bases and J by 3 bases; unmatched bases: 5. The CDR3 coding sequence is TGTGCCAGCGTACCGGGACAGGGCTACGAGCAGTACTTC. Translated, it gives CASVPGQGYEQYF. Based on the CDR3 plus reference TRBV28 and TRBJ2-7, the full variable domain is DVKVTQSSRYLVKRTGEKVFLECVQDMDHENMFWYRQDPGLGLRLIYFSYDVKMKEKGDIPEGYSVSREKKERFSLILESASTNQTSMYLCASVPGQGYEQYFGPGTRLTVT.

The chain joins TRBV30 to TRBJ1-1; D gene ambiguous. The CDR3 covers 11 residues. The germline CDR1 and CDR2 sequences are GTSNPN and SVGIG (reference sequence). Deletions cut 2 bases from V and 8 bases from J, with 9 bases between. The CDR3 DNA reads TGTGCCTGGAGTCGGGCGTCAGAAGCTTTCTTT. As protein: CAWSRASEAFF.

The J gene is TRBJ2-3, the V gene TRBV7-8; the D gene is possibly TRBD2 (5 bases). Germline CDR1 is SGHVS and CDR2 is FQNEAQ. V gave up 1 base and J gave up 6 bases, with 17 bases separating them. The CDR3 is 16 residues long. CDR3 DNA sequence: TGTGCCAGCAGCTTAGAGGCTAGCTTGGGTCTGGATACGCAGTATTTT. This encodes CASSLEASLGLDTQYF.

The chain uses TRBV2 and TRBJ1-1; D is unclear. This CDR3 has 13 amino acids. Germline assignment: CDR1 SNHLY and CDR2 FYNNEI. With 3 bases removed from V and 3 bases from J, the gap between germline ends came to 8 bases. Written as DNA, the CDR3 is TGTGCCAGCAGTGAGAGGGCTCACACTGAAGCTTTCTTT. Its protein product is CASSERAHTEAFF. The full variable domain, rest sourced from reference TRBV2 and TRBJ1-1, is EPEVTQTPSHQVTQMGQEVILRCVPISNHLYFYWYRQILGQKVEFLVSFYNNEISEKSEIFDDQFSVERPDGSNFTLKIRSTKLEDSAMYFCASSERAHTEAFFGQGTRLTVV.

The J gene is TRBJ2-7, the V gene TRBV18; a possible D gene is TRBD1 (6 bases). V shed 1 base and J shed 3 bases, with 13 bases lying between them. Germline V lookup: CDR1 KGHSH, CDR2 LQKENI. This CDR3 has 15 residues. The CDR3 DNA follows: TGTGCCAGCTCACCACTAGATGGGGGACACTACGAGCAGTACTTC. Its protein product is CASSPLDGGHYEQYF. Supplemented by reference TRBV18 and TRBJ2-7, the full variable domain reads NAGVMQNPRHLVRRRGQEARLRCSPMKGHSHVYWYRQLPEEGLKFMVYLQKENIIDESGMPKERFSAEFPKEGPSILRIQQVVRGDSAAYFCASSPLDGGHYEQYFGPGTRLTVT.

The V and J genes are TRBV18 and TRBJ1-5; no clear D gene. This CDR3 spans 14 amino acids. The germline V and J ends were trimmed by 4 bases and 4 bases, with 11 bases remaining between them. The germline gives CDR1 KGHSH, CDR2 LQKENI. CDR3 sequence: CASSRDGLNQPQHF. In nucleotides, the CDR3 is TGTGCCAGCTCACGTGACGGTTTAAATCAGCCCCAGCATTTT.

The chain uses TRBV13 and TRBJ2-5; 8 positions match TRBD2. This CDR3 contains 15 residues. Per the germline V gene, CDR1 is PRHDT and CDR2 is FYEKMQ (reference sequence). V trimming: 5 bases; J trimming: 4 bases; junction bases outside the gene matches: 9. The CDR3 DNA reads TGTGCCAGCAGCGACCGCGGGGGGCCGGCAGAGACCCAGTACTTC. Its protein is CASSDRGGPAETQYF.

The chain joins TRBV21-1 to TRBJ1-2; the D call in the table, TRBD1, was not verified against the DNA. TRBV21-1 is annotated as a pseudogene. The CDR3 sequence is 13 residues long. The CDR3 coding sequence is TGTGCCAGCATTTCAGACAGGGGACGAGGCTACACCTTC. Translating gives CASISDRGRGYTF.

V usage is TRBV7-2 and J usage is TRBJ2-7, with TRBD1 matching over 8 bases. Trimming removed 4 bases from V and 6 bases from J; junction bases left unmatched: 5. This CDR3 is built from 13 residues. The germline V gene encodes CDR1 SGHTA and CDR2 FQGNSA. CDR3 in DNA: TGTGCCAGCAGCTCAGGGACAGGCGGCGAGCAGTACTTC. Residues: CASSSGTGGEQYF.

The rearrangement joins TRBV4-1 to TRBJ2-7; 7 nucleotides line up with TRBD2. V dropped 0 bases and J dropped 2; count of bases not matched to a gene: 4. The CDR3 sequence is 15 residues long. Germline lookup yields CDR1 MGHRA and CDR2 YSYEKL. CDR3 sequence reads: CASSQDPGGTYEQYF. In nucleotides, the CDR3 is TGCGCCAGCAGCCAAGACCCGGGAGGAACCTACGAGCAGTACTTC.

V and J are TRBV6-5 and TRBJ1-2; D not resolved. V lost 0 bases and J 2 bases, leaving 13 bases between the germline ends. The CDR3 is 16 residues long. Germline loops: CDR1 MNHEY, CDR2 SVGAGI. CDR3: CASSYSIPLGNYGYTF. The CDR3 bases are TGTGCCAGCAGTTACTCGATACCTCTGGGGAACTATGGCTACACCTTC.

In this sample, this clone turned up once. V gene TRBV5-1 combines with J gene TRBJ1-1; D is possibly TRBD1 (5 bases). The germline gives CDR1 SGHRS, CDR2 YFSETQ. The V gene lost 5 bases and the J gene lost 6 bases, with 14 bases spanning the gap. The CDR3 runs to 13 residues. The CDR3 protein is CASRQEWGSEAFF. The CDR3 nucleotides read TGCGCCAGCAGGCAGGAGTGGGGCTCTGAAGCTTTCTTT.

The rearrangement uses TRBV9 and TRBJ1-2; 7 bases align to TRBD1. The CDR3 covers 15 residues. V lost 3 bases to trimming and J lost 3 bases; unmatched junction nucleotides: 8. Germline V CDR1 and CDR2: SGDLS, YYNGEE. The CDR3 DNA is TGTGCCAGCAGCGGATTTGACAGGGACCACTATGGCTACACCTTC. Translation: CASSGFDRDHYGYTF.